The T cell receptor (beta chain) under discussion was sequenced for a study of blood T cell repertoires in COVID-19 (dated by TCRdb to 2019 to 2021). With respect to the entire study: Samples from collaborators originated in the United States, Italy and Spain and spanned both the acute and convalescent phases of COVID-19. The material from the prospective study consisted of cDNA or gDNA derived from T cells, B-cell-depleted T cells, or PBMCs. Nearly every sample came with metadata listing a de-identified subject ID, COVID-19 status, age in years and sex. The dataset comprised deeply sampled blood TCRbeta repertoires from subjects exposed to, actively infected with, or recovered from COVID-19. The repertoires were made available in a free public database intended to serve as a resource for research on the immune response to SARS-CoV-2. Where HLA class I and class II types were available, the types were taken from metadata supplied by the sample provider, not from assay-based typing. Samples came from the ongoing ImmuneRACE study (first 160 participants) plus 1,254 subjects from 6 global collaborators.

TCRbeta CDR3 regions were amplified from genomic DNA using the immunoSEQ Assay, a bias-controlled multiplex PCR. From the authors' description of their analysis: The number of nucleated cells in each sample was estimated by amplification of reference gene primers within the assay. Sequence reads were collapsed and filtered to measure the absolute abundance of every unique TCRbeta CDR3 rearrangement. Productive Simpson clonality was computed per sample as the square root of Simpson's diversity index over productive rearrangements. TCRdb mirrors the immuneACCESS table, restricted to in-frame sequences. Some clones are absent from its copies; in checked studies, under half trace to an unresolved V gene, and the reason for the others is unknown. V and J calls and clone size come straight from that table; D and trimming were deduced from the DNA. Within this sample are 250,000 or so clones, with approximately 82% of them counted one time only. About 2% of the sample is taken by the ten largest.

The germline V gene (reference sequence) sets CDR1 to LNHDA and CDR2 to SQIVND. Measured from the cysteine to the phenylalanine, the CDR3 is 12 residues long. Only the CDR3 region is kept as DNA, spanning 36 bases read in frame from base 1. Trimming takes 7 bases off V and 10 bases off J; junction bases not matched to a gene: 9. Another Seattle source contributed samples from volunteer blood donors who had recovered from COVID-19. Each collaborating institution followed its own protocols to collect whole blood in K2EDTA tubes. For TCRbeta analysis, collaborator samples were shipped as frozen whole blood, as isolated PBMCs, or as DNA extracted from either sample type. In regard to this clone: Its target antigen remains unknown. Base qualities are not recorded, but no much larger clone differs from it by a single base.

Overall study results and their limits: How much clinical and demographic metadata was included differed by source and by participant, and the metadata was provided uncurated.

The chain couples TRBV19 to TRBJ1-2, and 7 junction bases match TRBD1. The sequence was obtained from a man aged 25-45 years who had recovered from COVID-19. Material for sequencing was peripheral blood. The CDR3 sequence is CASKPQGGAYTF. The nucleotides read TGTGCCAGTAAGCCCCAGGGGGGCGCCTACACCTTC.